The 13 T cell receptor beta chains listed next were all sequenced from one sample in a study of T cell repertoires in cytomegalovirus infection. A single record per CDR3 protein comes from TCRdb applying MiXCR to the reads. Of 150,000 to 200,000 distinct CDR3 sequences listed, roughly 19% are singletons. Sequences were obtained from PBMCs. The receptors shown here come from a human donor in good health (CMV status not recorded). Some clones in this sample may be carry-over from other donors' samples.

This clonotype was seen repeatedly, ten times or more. The chain is built from TRBV19 and TRBJ2-7, with D possibly called TRBD1 or TRBD2 (5 bases each). V gave up 5 bases and J gave up 2 bases, with 13 bases separating them. Germline V gene lookup returns CDR1 LNHDA and CDR2 SQIVND (reference sequence). The CDR3 is 14 residues long. CDR3 residues: CASSVGPNTYEQYF. CDR3 coding DNA: TGTGCCAGTAGTGTGGGACCGAATACCTACGAGCAGTACTTC.

This clonotype has a single count. The J gene is TRBJ1-1, the V gene TRBV15; TRBD1 aligns across 7 bases. Trimming at V came to 3 bases and at J to 0 bases, leaving 13 bases not matched to a gene. The CDR3 loop spans 18 amino acids. From germline, CDR1 is LNHNV and CDR2 YYDKDF (reference sequence). The DNA for the CDR3 is TGTGCCACCAGCAGCCCCCCAGGGACAGTTCACATGAACACTGAAGCTTTCTTT. Its translation is CATSSPPGTVHMNTEAFF.

This chain connects TRBV27 to TRBJ2-6, with 8 bases aligning to TRBD2. The CDR3 sequence is 19 residues long. Germline V lookup: CDR1 MNHEY, CDR2 SMNVEV (reference sequence). V shed 6 bases and J 0 bases; nucleotides not matched to a gene: 13. The CDR3 region is CASSPGGSGALSGANVLTF. CDR3 coding DNA: TGTGCCAGCAGCCCCGGGGGTAGCGGGGCCCTCTCTGGGGCCAACGTCCTGACTTTC. The full variable domain, completed using reference TRBV27 and TRBJ2-6, is EAQVTQNPRYLITVTGKKLTVTCSQNMNHEYMSWYRQDPGLGLRQIYYSMNVEVTDKGDVPEGYKVSRKEKRNFPLILESPSPNQTSLYFCASSPGGSGALSGANVLTFGAGSRLTVL.

In this sample, this clonotype turned up a few times. The chain combines TRBV6-2 or TRBV6-3 with TRBJ2-1, with D tentatively TRBD1 or TRBD2 (5 bases each). Germline loops: CDR1 MNHEY, CDR2 SVGEGT. The CDR3 totals 16 residues. The V end lost 3 bases, the J end lost 2 bases, and 14 bases lay between the germline ends. The CDR3 region has the DNA TGTGCCAGCAGTTATTGGCGAGGGGATACCTACAATGAGCAGTTCTTC. Its protein is CASSYWRGDTYNEQFF.

This clonotype was found many times. The chain joins TRBV2 to TRBJ2-7; D gene unclear. The CDR3 runs 12 residues. Germline V CDR1 and CDR2: SNHLY, FYNNEI. V lost 4 bases and J 4 bases, leaving 8 bases between the germline ends. For the CDR3, the DNA is TGTGCCAGCAGTGCTAATCTGTACGAGCAGTACTTC. This codes for CASSANLYEQYF.

The sample holds a few counts of this clonotype. The J gene is TRBJ1-6, the V gene TRBV6-2 or TRBV6-3; D not certain. From germline, CDR1 is MNHEY and CDR2 SVGEGT. V lost 2 bases, J lost 7 bases, and 15 bases lay in between. CDR3 length: 16 residues. Here the CDR3 reads CASSYAGGQPNSPLHF. As DNA, the CDR3 is TGTGCCAGCAGTTACGCCGGAGGGCAGCCGAATTCACCCCTCCACTTT.

With regard to this clonotype: It may be a read error: a sequence one base away is much more abundant. The chain has TRBV5-4 and TRBJ2-3; tentative D call: TRBD1 (6 bases). The germline gives CDR1 SGHNT, CDR2 YYREEE (reference sequence). The CDR3 runs 13 residues. V was clipped by 3 bases and J by 4 bases, with 9 bases between them. Written as DNA, the CDR3 is TGTGCCAGCAGCTCGACAGGAGCAGATACGCAGTATTTT. It specifies CASSSTGADTQYF.

With regard to this clonotype: With a much larger clone just one base away, this may be a read error. V is TRBV4-3 and J is TRBJ2-1; a possible D gene is TRBD1 (6 bases). Germline V gene sequence: CDR1 LGHNA, CDR2 YSLEER. Trimming took 1 base from V and 8 from J, leaving 21 bases between them. The CDR3 covers 17 residues. The chain's CDR3 is CASSQANRDGPYYEQFF. Written as DNA, the CDR3 is TGCGCCAGCAGCCAAGCAAACAGGGATGGTCCATACTATGAGCAGTTCTTC.

The sample holds many counts of this clonotype. The chain joins TRBV7-8 to TRBJ2-7; D unresolved. Trimming removed 6 bases from V and 4 bases from J, with 7 bases in between. The CDR3 spans 11 residues. CDR1 and CDR2 (germline): SGHVS, FQNEAQ. The DNA for the CDR3 is TGTGCCAGCAGTTTTCCGTACGAGCAGTACTTC. Encoded protein: CASSFPYEQYF.

DNA for the CDR3: TGTGCCAGTAGTATTTTCGGGGGGGACTACGAGCAGTACTTC. Translated: CASSIFGGDYEQYF. The chain joins TRBV19 to TRBJ2-7, with TRBD2 identical over 8 bases. Germline V gene sequence: CDR1 LNHDA, CDR2 SQIVND (reference sequence). The CDR3 runs 14 residues. V lost 3 bases to trimming and J lost 3 bases; unmatched junction nucleotides: 4.

DNA of the CDR3: TGTGCCAGCAGGCCCCAGGGGAACACCGGGGAGCTGTTTTTT. It translates to CASRPQGNTGELFF. The J gene is TRBJ2-2, the V gene TRBV5-4; D possibly corresponds to TRBD1 (5 bases). The CDR3 has 14 residues. The V end lost 5 bases, the J end lost 1 base, and 9 bases lay between the germline ends. The germline CDR1 and CDR2 sequences are SGHNT and YYREEE (reference sequence).

This chain links TRBV6-5 with TRBJ2-7; D is uncertain. CDR1 and CDR2 from the germline V gene are MNHEY and SVGAGI. V was clipped by 7 bases and J by 5 bases, with 18 bases between them. This CDR3 contains 14 residues. CDR3 residues: CASTSSREVHEQYF. In DNA form, the CDR3 reads TGTGCCAGCACTTCGTCGAGAGAGGTACACGAGCAGTACTTC.

The chain is built from TRBV24-1 and TRBJ2-1; TRBD2 matches 9 bases. Per the germline V gene, CDR1 is KGHDR and CDR2 is SFDVKD. The CDR3 covers 13 residues. Trimming removed 5 bases from V and 7 bases from J; junction bases left unmatched: 2. This CDR3 reads CATSALAGNEQFF. CDR3 in DNA: TGTGCCACCAGTGCCCTAGCGGGAAATGAGCAGTTCTTC.